This TCR beta chain was sequenced in a study of shared clonotypes between healthy human individuals. Background on the study: Per-donor plates numbered three CD4 naive, three CD4 memory, two CD8 naive and one CD8 memory.

This CDR3 spans 14 amino acids. Trimming pared 7 bases from V and 2 bases from J, leaving 15 bases between. Germline V CDR1 and CDR2: SNHLY, FYNNEI. In the sorted-subset replicate PCRs, 200 ng DNA, roughly 30,000 T cell genomes, was used. Profiled with immunoSEQ multiplex PCR; TCRdb holds only in-frame clones, not every one. This repertoire shows 1.4 million to 1.5 million clones, roughly 97% found once; its top ten account for over 1%. Study results and caveats: The study's rarefaction showed incomplete sorted-subset sequencing despite large depth. Measured sharing among donors was expected to vary with sequencing depth.

For this clone: Its antigen remains unknown.

Specimen: naive CD4+ T cells sorted from blood. The subset here: CD45RA+ positively selected. The TCR was taken from a man aged 25 to 45 in good health. V is TRBV2 and J is TRBJ2-7; perhaps D is TRBD1 or TRBD2 (6 bases each). CDR3 sequence (DNA): TGTGCCAGCAAGGGGGGCGTCAGAACCTACGAGCAGTACTTC. This encodes CASKGGVRTYEQYF.